A selection of T cell receptor beta chains follows, all from one sample in a study of shared clonotypes between healthy human individuals. Using immunoSEQ multiplex PCR, the repertoire was profiled, and TCRdb retains in-frame clones only, with some absent. This sample carries about 2,500,000 clones, around 94% of them seen once, and the ten largest clones take more than 0.12%. Material for sequencing was naive CD4+ T cells sorted from blood. The receptors were sampled from a man aged 18 to 30 in good health. The CDR3 runs from the conserved cysteine through the conserved F or W. Fields, in order: V gene, clone size, D gene, J gene, CDR3 protein, CDR3 DNA. The D gene is left open where the match is weak. The size of a clone is reported for some rows only, either as once, few or many, or as a class for expanded clones.

>TRBV5-1|NA|NA|TRBJ1-4
CASSSGGGKTNEKLFF
TGCGCCAGCAGCTCTGGAGGTGGGAAGACTAATGAAAAACTGTTTTTT
>TRBV13|once|NA|TRBJ2-3
CASSLRPAGTDTQYF
TGTGCCAGCAGCTTACGCCCTGCAGGGACAGATACGCAGTATTTT
>TRBV20-1|NA|NA|TRBJ2-1
CSPRLLNEQFF
TGCAGTCCTCGTCTGTTGAATGAGCAGTTCTTC
>TRBV28|NA|TRBD1|TRBJ2-5
CASNIRTGGQETQYF
TGTGCCAGCAACATCCGGACAGGGGGCCAAGAGACCCAGTACTTC
>TRBV12-5|NA|TRBD1|TRBJ1-1
CASGFIMGTDKSANTEAFF
TGTGCTAGTGGTTTTATTATGGGGACAGACAAATCGGCGAACACTGAAGCTTTCTTT
>TRBV5-8|NA|NA|TRBJ2-1
CASTFTGFEQFF
TGTGCCAGCACCTTTACAGGATTTGAGCAGTTCTTC
>TRBV4-3|NA|TRBD1|TRBJ1-4
CASSPGQGPNEKLFF
TGCGCCAGCAGCCCGGGACAGGGCCCCAATGAAAAACTGTTTTTT
>TRBV9|NA|NA|TRBJ1-3
CASSASTGNTIYF
TGTGCCAGCAGCGCCTCCACCGGAAACACCATATATTTT
>TRBV14|NA|NA|TRBJ2-2
CASSPGRLLLNTGELFF
TGTGCCAGCAGCCCGGGTAGGCTGTTACTGAACACCGGGGAGCTGTTTTTT
>TRBV25-1|NA|NA|TRBJ1-2
CASRGSSYGYTF
TGTGCCAGCAGAGGCTCCAGTTATGGCTACACCTTC
>TRBV5-4|NA|TRBD1|TRBJ2-5
CASSLDRGETQYF
TGTGCCAGCAGCCTGGACAGGGGAGAGACCCAGTACTTC
>TRBV29-1|NA|NA|TRBJ2-5
CSAEGGAETQYF
TGCAGCGCTGAGGGGGGGGCAGAGACCCAGTACTTC
>TRBV6-1|NA|TRBD2|TRBJ2-1
CASSASGGVYNEQFF
TGTGCCAGCAGTGCTAGCGGGGGGGTGTACAATGAGCAGTTCTTC
>TRBV1|NA|NA|TRBJ2-1
CTRLGGEGYNEQFF
TGCACCAGGCTAGGCGGAGAAGGGTACAATGAGCAGTTCTTC
>TRBV9|NA|NA|TRBJ2-7
CASSPRLFYEQYF
TGTGCCAGCAGCCCCAGACTTTTTTACGAGCAGTACTTC
>TRBV7-9|once|TRBD1|TRBJ1-2
CASSQDRAVVGYGYTF
TGTGCCAGCAGCCAGGACAGGGCTGTCGTAGGCTATGGCTACACCTTC
>TRBV18|NA|NA|TRBJ2-3
CASSPVGVRGSTDTQYF
TGTGCCAGCTCACCTGTCGGAGTGCGGGGCAGCACAGATACGCAGTATTTT
>TRBV6-5|NA|NA|TRBJ1-3
CASRPVSGNTIYF
TGTGCCAGCAGACCGGTATCCGGAAACACCATATATTTT
>TRBV15|NA|TRBD2|TRBJ2-1
CATSRDVGRANEQFF
TGTGCCACCAGCAGAGATGTCGGGAGGGCCAATGAGCAGTTCTTC
>TRBV5-6|NA|NA|TRBJ2-2
CASSLDPGSNTGELFF
TGTGCCAGCAGCTTGGACCCGGGTTCTAACACCGGGGAGCTGTTTTTT
>TRBV5-4|NA|TRBD1|TRBJ2-1
CASSSTGGGNEQFF
TGTGCCAGCAGCTCGACAGGGGGTGGCAATGAGCAGTTCTTC
>TRBV4-1|NA|TRBD2|TRBJ2-7
CASSHPPAGGYEQYF
TGCGCCAGCAGCCACCCCCCAGCGGGAGGATACGAGCAGTACTTC
>TRBV6-1|NA|NA|TRBJ2-7
CASSEAPGRSSYEQYF
TGTGCCAGCAGTGAAGCGCCGGGACGCAGCTCCTACGAGCAGTACTTC
>TRBV11-2|NA|NA|TRBJ2-3
CASSFVRSTDTQYF
TGTGCCAGCAGCTTCGTACGCAGCACAGATACGCAGTATTTT
>TRBV18|NA|NA|TRBJ1-1
CASSADGTEAFF
TGTGCCAGCTCAGCGGACGGCACTGAAGCTTTCTTT
>TRBV11-2|NA|NA|TRBJ1-4
CASSRYPGTIPEKLFF
TGTGCCAGCAGTCGCTACCCCGGGACAATACCTGAAAAACTGTTTTTT
>TRBV29-1|once|TRBD1|TRBJ1-1
CSVEDGGGAAFF
TGCAGCGTTGAAGATGGAGGGGGCGCAGCTTTCTTT
>TRBV25-1|NA|TRBD2|TRBJ2-1
CASSGESGTKQFF
TGTGCCAGCAGTGGGGAATCCGGGACTAAGCAGTTCTTC
>TRBV25-1|NA|TRBD1|TRBJ1-5
CASSESDRGNQPQHF
TGTGCCAGCAGTGAGTCGGACAGGGGGAATCAGCCCCAGCATTTT
>TRBV28|NA|TRBD2|TRBJ2-3
CASSELRTSGTRRTDTQYF
TGTGCCAGCAGTGAACTAAGGACTAGCGGGACCCGGCGCACAGATACGCAGTATTTT
>TRBV6-1|NA|NA|TRBJ1-3
CASTSGNTIYF
TGTGCCAGTACTTCTGGAAACACCATATATTTT
>TRBV11-3|NA|NA|TRBJ2-3
CASSLAGVDTQYF
TGTGCCAGCAGCTTAGCAGGGGTAGATACGCAGTATTTT
>TRBV7-2|few|NA|TRBJ1-6
CASSERTINSPLHF
TGTGCCAGCAGCGAACGTACTATCAATTCACCCCTCCACTTT
>TRBV5-5|NA|NA|TRBJ1-6
CASSLLLPHPYNSPLHF
TGTGCCAGCAGCTTGCTCCTGCCTCACCCCTATAATTCACCCCTCCACTTT
>TRBV9|NA|NA|TRBJ2-3
CASSVGVSDSTDTQYF
TGTGCCAGCAGCGTAGGGGTTTCGGACTCCACAGATACGCAGTATTTT
>TRBV19|NA|NA|TRBJ1-1
CASSLGTEAFF
TGTGCCAGTAGTCTGGGTACTGAAGCTTTCTTT
>TRBV6-5|NA|NA|TRBJ1-2
CASSYASSYGYTF
TGTGCCAGCAGTTATGCTAGCTCCTATGGCTACACCTTC
>TRBV5-1|NA|TRBD1|TRBJ2-6
CASGQGASGANVLTF
TGCGCCAGCGGGCAGGGGGCATCCGGGGCCAACGTCCTGACTTTC
>TRBV10-1|few|NA|TRBJ1-1
CASSERIADTEAFF
TGCGCCAGCAGTGAAAGGATCGCGGACACTGAAGCTTTCTTT
>TRBV5-1|NA|TRBD1|TRBJ2-1
CASSPNRDRDYNEQFF
TGCGCCAGCAGCCCGAACCGGGACAGGGACTACAATGAGCAGTTCTTC
>TRBV13|NA|NA|TRBJ1-4
CASSGHGRAISNEKLFF
TGTGCCAGCAGCGGACATGGGAGGGCTATTTCTAATGAAAAACTGTTTTTT
>TRBV10-3|NA|NA|TRBJ2-7
CAISERSNPYYEQYF
TGTGCCATCAGTGAGAGGTCTAACCCTTACTACGAGCAGTACTTC
>TRBV7-6|NA|TRBD2|TRBJ2-3
CASRASGGAADTQYF
TGTGCCAGCAGGGCTAGCGGGGGGGCTGCCGATACGCAGTATTTT
>TRBV19|NA|TRBD2|TRBJ2-2
CASSTGLAGGVTGELFF
TGTGCCAGTAGTACGGGACTAGCGGGAGGTGTCACCGGGGAGCTGTTTTTT